This passage covers 6 T cell receptor beta chains from one sample sequenced in a study of CXCR3-negative and CXCR3-positive naive CD8 T cells. 5' RACE with UMI labels generated the TRB cDNA libraries. TCRdb re-called the 5' RACE reads and gives one entry per CDR3 protein, without DNA. This listing includes about 56,000 distinct CDR3 sequences. Material: memory CD8+ T cells from blood. The receptor set was obtained from a human donor in good health. Some clones in this sample may be carry-over from other donors' samples.

The chain combines TRBV25-1 with TRBJ2-5. This CDR3 comprises 12 residues. Germline V gives CDR1 MGHDK, CDR2 SYGVNS. Here the CDR3 reads CASSLGEETQYF.

The chain has TRBV25-1 and TRBJ1-2; TCRdb selects TRBD1, and the lack of DNA leaves this call unchecked. Germline V CDR1 and CDR2: MGHDK, SYGVNS. The CDR3 length is 14 residues. CDR3: CASSPQGESSGYTF.

V gene TRBV11-2 combines with J gene TRBJ2-1; TCRdb picks TRBD2, but there is no DNA to check that call. Germline V gene sequence: CDR1 SGHAT, CDR2 FQNNGV. CDR3 length: 16 amino acids. CDR3 protein: CASSSYGLALYNEQFF.

This chain joins TRBV7-9 and TRBJ2-1; the TRBD1 assignment by TCRdb is unverifiable without DNA. The CDR3 loop spans 14 amino acids. Germline CDR1 reads SEHNR; CDR2 reads FQNEAQ (reference sequence). The CDR3: CASSRVWTCYEQFF.

The chain carries TRBV9 and TRBJ2-1; the D gene TCRdb calls, TRBD2, cannot be checked with no DNA. The CDR3 sequence is 16 residues long. From germline, CDR1 is SGDLS and CDR2 YYNGEE. CDR3: CASSPGTSGIENEQFF.

This chain links TRBV7-9 with TRBJ2-3; TCRdb designates TRBD1, a call that cannot be tested without DNA. Germline CDR1 reads SEHNR; CDR2 reads FQNEAQ (reference sequence). This CDR3 has 15 residues. The CDR3 sequence is CASTFTGQSTDTQYF.